This T cell receptor (beta chain) was observed in a study of response to subunit inactivated influenza vaccine. Study-wide findings and caveats: Every seasonal influenza vaccination brings in few new T cells, the authors suggested.

This clonotype was found a few times. Its specificity is unknown. The germline CDR1 and CDR2 sequences are LGHDT and YNNKEL (reference sequence). This CDR3 has 15 residues. The V end was cut by 2 bases, the J end by 4 bases, with 12 bases between. TCRdb processed the RT-PCR reads anew with MiXCR; each CDR3 protein has one entry. The sample yields 500,000 to 600,000 distinct CDR3 sequences, around 8% seen once. The sequence derives from a man between 50 and 69 years old who received an inactivated influenza vaccine. The J gene is TRBJ1-3, the V gene TRBV3-1, with a possible D match to TRBD1 (5 bases). The sequences come from PBMCs from blood, collected less than 30 months after vaccination. In nucleotides, the CDR3 is TGTGCCAGCAGCCAACGCCGCGGGGCGGGAAACACCATATATTTT. Amino acids: CASSQRRGAGNTIYF.